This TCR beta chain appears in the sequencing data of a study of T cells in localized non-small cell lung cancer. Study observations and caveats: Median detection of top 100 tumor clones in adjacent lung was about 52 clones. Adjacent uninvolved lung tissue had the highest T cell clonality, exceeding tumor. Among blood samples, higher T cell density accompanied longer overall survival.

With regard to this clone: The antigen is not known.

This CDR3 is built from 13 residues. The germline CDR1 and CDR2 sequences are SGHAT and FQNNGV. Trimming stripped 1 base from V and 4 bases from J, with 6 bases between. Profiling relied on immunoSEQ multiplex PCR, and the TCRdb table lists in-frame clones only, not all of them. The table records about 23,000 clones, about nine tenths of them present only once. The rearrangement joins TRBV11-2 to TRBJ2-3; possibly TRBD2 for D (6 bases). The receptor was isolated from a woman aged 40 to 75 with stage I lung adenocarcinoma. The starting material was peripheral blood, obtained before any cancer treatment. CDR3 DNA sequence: TGTGCCAGCAGCTTAGCGGGGGCAGATACGCAGTATTTT. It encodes CASSLAGADTQYF.